This record concerns one TCR beta chain sequence. Its specificity is not known. Germline CDR1 and CDR2: SGHDN and FVKESK. V lost 4 bases to trimming and J lost 4 bases, with 20 bases between them. The CDR3 consists of 18 residues. The entry originates in a study of identifying expanded T cells in peripheral blood. Study findings and constraints: About 1.3 clones differed between technical replicates, versus approximately 17 and 20 over time. Two-week clone count variance significantly increased as total template count grew.

Collection occurred without any documented infections or immune events in donors. Profiled with immunoSEQ multiplex PCR; TCRdb holds only in-frame clones, not every one. The repertoire holds 58,000 or so clones, with roughly four fifths as singletons. This TCR came from a person aged 18-69 years in good health. The material sequenced was blood. The chain recombines TRBV14 with TRBJ2-6, with D possibly called TRBD1 or TRBD2 (5 bases each). The CDR3 protein is CASSPHRGAARGANVLTF. Here the CDR3 DNA reads TGTGCCAGCAGCCCCCACCGAGGGGCTGCGCGAGGGGCCAACGTCCTGACTTTC.